This is a list of T cell receptor beta chains from one sample in a study of cytomegalovirus exposure and HLA in healthy donors. Sequenced by immunoSEQ multiplex PCR; TCRdb stores in-frame clones only, minus some. The repertoire holds 84,000 or so clones, with roughly three quarters as singletons. Sequencing was done on a sample of PBMCs. The receptors shown here come from a man aged 25-45 years in good health and CMV-seronegative. Each CDR3 is given with its conserved first and last residue. D genes are given only for firm matches. Only some rows state a clone size, as once, few, many or a class for expanded clones.

j_gene	abundance	d_gene	v_gene	CDR3aa	CDR3nt
TRBJ1-6	-	TRBD1	TRBV7-2	CASSLAHRGISPLHF	TGTGCCAGCAGCTTAGCCCACAGGGGGATTTCACCCCTCCACTTT
TRBJ2-3	-	TRBD2	TRBV27	CASSLSGGSSTDTQYF	TGTGCCAGCAGTTTATCTGGCGGGAGTAGCACAGATACGCAGTATTTT
TRBJ2-1	once	TRBD2	TRBV6-1	CASSPLAGGRREQFF	TGTGCCAGCAGCCCCTTAGCGGGAGGGCGCCGTGAGCAGTTCTTC
TRBJ2-5	-	-	TRBV11-2	CASSFSLDLETQYF	TGTGCCAGCAGCTTTAGTCTCGATCTAGAGACCCAGTACTTC
TRBJ1-2	-	TRBD1	TRBV4-1	CASSQASPRGRLYTF	TGCGCCAGCAGCCAAGCGTCGCCTAGGGGGCGACTCTACACCTTC
TRBJ2-7	once	-	TRBV5-1	CASSQGQGEQYF	TGCGCCAGCAGCCAGGGACAAGGCGAGCAGTACTTC
TRBJ2-1	-	TRBD1	TRBV7-2	CASSLFQGARNEQFF	TGTGCCAGCAGCTTATTCCAGGGGGCGCGCAATGAGCAGTTCTTC
TRBJ1-4	-	-	TRBV7-9	CASSLAQDGEKLFF	TGTGCCAGCAGCTTAGCGCAGGATGGGGAAAAACTGTTTTTT
TRBJ1-2	-	TRBD1	TRBV2	CASSVTGGDYGYTF	TGTGCCAGCAGTGTTACAGGGGGCGACTATGGCTACACCTTC
TRBJ1-4	-	-	TRBV11-2	CASSPVDSLNEKLFF	TGTGCCAGCAGCCCGGTGGACAGCCTTAATGAAAAACTGTTTTTT
TRBJ1-3	few	-	TRBV29-1	CSVEGDDGNTIYF	TGCAGCGTTGAAGGAGATGATGGAAACACCATATATTTT
TRBJ1-3	-	TRBD1	TRBV7-2	CASSLGQPRTNTIYF	TGTGCCAGCAGCCTGGGACAGCCCCGGACAAACACCATATATTTT
TRBJ2-7	few	-	TRBV6-1	CASSAERDTSYEQYF	TGTGCCAGCAGTGCTGAAAGGGACACCTCCTACGAGCAGTACTTC
TRBJ2-3	-	TRBD1	TRBV18	CASSLGQVDSDTQYF	TGTGCCAGCTCACTGGGACAGGTTGATTCAGATACGCAGTATTTT
TRBJ1-2	-	-	TRBV11-2	CASSFLTEYGYTF	TGTGCCAGCAGCTTCCTGACAGAATATGGCTACACCTTC
TRBJ2-5	-	-	TRBV25-1	CATSPLQGWETQYF	TGTGCCACCTCACCTTTACAGGGTTGGGAGACCCAGTACTTC
TRBJ2-7	-	-	TRBV11-2	CASRSLKRTQRYEQYF	TGTGCCAGCAGATCTCTAAAAAGGACACAACGCTACGAGCAGTACTTC
TRBJ2-7	-	-	TRBV7-2	CASSLAGGSSYEQYF	TGTGCCAGCAGCTTAGCAGGCGGAAGCTCCTACGAGCAGTACTTC